The next 26 T cell receptor beta chains were all read from a single sample in a study of T cells in tuberculosis. Only in-frame clones appear in the TCRdb table, and some are missing; sequencing was by immunoSEQ multiplex PCR. The repertoire consists of roughly 35,000 clones, with approximately 93% occurring once and the leading ten covering 2.2%. The sequenced material came from PBMCs. All receptors derive from a donor aged 10-29 years with latent tuberculosis or without tuberculosis infection.

The chain carries TRBV4-1 and TRBJ2-4, with 7 positions matching TRBD2. Germline CDR1 is MGHRA and CDR2 is YSYEKL. The CDR3 length is 12 residues. Unmatched junction bases numbered 1, after V lost 6 bases and J lost 5 bases. The CDR3 loop reads CASRGGENIQYF. CDR3 DNA sequence: TGCGCCAGCAGGGGAGGGGAAAACATTCAGTACTTC.

The V call is TRBV4-3, the J call TRBJ2-3, with a tentative D call TRBD2 (5 bases). Between the trimmed V and J ends, which lost 0 bases and 1 base, there was a span of 23 bases. CDR1 is LGHNA and CDR2 is YSLEER in the germline V gene. This CDR3 has 20 amino acids. The chain's CDR3 is CASSQDRGGASPSRTDTQYF. The CDR3, as DNA: TGCGCCAGCAGCCAAGATCGTGGCGGCGCTAGCCCTTCCCGCACAGATACGCAGTATTTT.

V is TRBV15 and J is TRBJ1-5, with D tentatively TRBD1 (6 bases). The CDR3 consists of 17 residues. The germline V gene has CDR1 LNHNV and CDR2 YYDKDF (reference sequence). V dropped 0 bases and J dropped 7 bases, with 19 bases sitting between them. The CDR3 is CATSREPWGGAEQPQHF. CDR3 sequence (DNA): TGTGCCACCAGCAGAGAGCCCTGGGGGGGCGCGGAACAGCCCCAGCATTTT.

The rearrangement uses TRBV30 and TRBJ1-4, with no clear D. CDR3 length: 10 amino acids. Trimming pared 8 bases from V and 4 bases from J, leaving 5 bases between. CDR1 is GTSNPN, CDR2 SVGIG, per germline (reference sequence). The CDR3 DNA follows: TGTGCCGCCTATAATGAAAAACTGTTTTTT. Protein sequence: CAAYNEKLFF.

V usage is TRBV30 and J usage is TRBJ2-3; 10 nucleotides agree with TRBD1. This CDR3 spans 13 amino acids. Germline V gene sequence: CDR1 GTSNPN, CDR2 SVGIG (reference sequence). The V gene end was trimmed by 5 bases and the J gene end by 6 bases; junction bases not matched to a gene: 5. CDR3: CAWDRGRLDTQYF. CDR3 bases: TGTGCCTGGGACAGGGGGCGCCTGGATACGCAGTATTTT.

This clone was recorded only once. The CDR3 DNA is TGCAGCGCCGACGCCGGGACAGGTCTCACGCAGTATTTT. Translating gives CSADAGTGLTQYF. The gene calls are TRBV29-1 and TRBJ2-3, with 8 bases aligning to TRBD1. V lost 7 bases to trimming and J lost 9 bases; unmatched junction nucleotides: 12. Germline CDR1 and CDR2: SQVTM and ANQGSEA. The CDR3 contains 13 residues.

The J gene is TRBJ1-1, the V gene TRBV6-6; D might be TRBD1 (6 bases). Germline assignment: CDR1 MNHNY and CDR2 SVGAGI (reference sequence). The length of the CDR3 is 14 residues. V was pared by 4 bases and J by 1 base, with 10 bases between. CDR3 region: CASSFYRENTEAFF. CDR3 nucleotide sequence: TGTGCCAGCAGTTTTTACAGGGAGAACACTGAAGCTTTCTTT.

This clone was observed a single time. The chain employs TRBV6-1 and TRBJ1-1, with TRBD1 matching over 7 bases. Germline lookup yields CDR1 MNHNS and CDR2 SASEGT. The CDR3 sequence is 14 residues long. The J segment lost 4 bases and the V segment lost 6 bases, leaving 8 bases of the junction unmatched. The CDR3 sequence is CASSRQGQATEAFF. In DNA form, the CDR3 reads TGTGCCAGCAGCCGACAGGGTCAGGCCACTGAAGCTTTCTTT.

This clone appeared a few times. The gene calls are TRBV4-1 and TRBJ2-1; 13 bases are shared with TRBD2. Trimming cost V 6 bases and J 5 bases; bases outside gene matches: 4. Germline-derived CDR1 and CDR2 are MGHRA and YSYEKL. The CDR3 consists of 15 residues. The CDR3 is CASRVGLAGNNEQFF. CDR3 sequence (DNA): TGCGCCAGCAGGGTGGGACTAGCGGGGAACAATGAGCAGTTCTTC.

This sequence joins TRBV4-1 and TRBJ1-2; D remains ambiguous. V lost 1 base and J 5 bases, leaving 14 bases between the germline ends. The CDR3 is 15 residues long. CDR1 is MGHRA, CDR2 YSYEKL, per germline. CDR3 sequence (DNA): TGCGCCAGCAGCCAAGCCCCCGCCGCGAGATATGGCTACACCTTC. Its translation is CASSQAPAARYGYTF.

The chain uses TRBV28 and TRBJ2-4; the D is unclear. The V gene's germline CDR1 is MDHEN and CDR2 SYDVKM. V lost 8 bases and J 0 bases, leaving 14 bases between the germline ends. The CDR3 contains 15 residues. The CDR3 here is CASSPAGPAKNIQYF. The DNA of the CDR3 is TGTGCCAGCTCTCCCGCAGGTCCAGCCAAAAACATTCAGTACTTC.

This clone was seen a single time. The chain links TRBV7-7 to TRBJ2-6; D is perhaps TRBD2 (5 bases). The CDR3 is 13 amino acids. Germline assignment: CDR1 SSHAT and CDR2 FNYEAQ (reference sequence). Trimming took off 5 bases at V and 8 bases at J, with 10 bases between the two ends. The DNA of the CDR3 is TGTGCCAGCAGCGACTATGCAACCAACGTCCTGACTTTC. Amino acid sequence: CASSDYATNVLTF.

This rearrangement joins TRBV28 to TRBJ1-5, with D possibly matching TRBD1 (5 bases). V lost 8 bases and J 2 bases, leaving 19 bases between the germline ends. The germline V gene has CDR1 MDHEN and CDR2 SYDVKM. The CDR3 sequence is 16 residues long. CDR3: CASVRGSWGGNQPQHF. Written as DNA, the CDR3 is TGTGCCAGCGTGAGGGGCTCCTGGGGGGGCAATCAGCCCCAGCATTTT.

This sequence joins TRBV28 and TRBJ2-7, with 13 bases identical to TRBD2. CDR1 MDHEN and CDR2 SYDVKM come from the germline V gene. The V and J ends lost 5 bases and 6 bases, in that order; junction bases with no gene match: 13. This CDR3 spans 17 amino acids. CDR3 DNA: TGTGCCAGCAGTCCCCCTCCGACTAGCGGGAGGTTTCGCGAGCAGTACTTC. This translates into CASSPPPTSGRFREQYF.

This clone was detected only once. This sequence joins TRBV15 and TRBJ1-5; TRBD1 matches 8 bases. This CDR3 is 14 amino acids long. With 5 bases clipped from V and 5 bases from J, the junction kept 5 bases outside the gene matches. The V gene's germline CDR1 is LNHNV and CDR2 YYDKDF (reference sequence). The CDR3 region has the DNA TGTGCCACCAGCTCGGACAGGGTCTATCAGCCCCAGCATTTT. It yields the protein CATSSDRVYQPQHF.

V is TRBV19 and J is TRBJ1-1, with unresolved D. Germline values: CDR1 LNHDA, CDR2 SQIVND (reference sequence). The V and J ends lost 5 bases and 4 bases respectively, with 11 bases between them. This CDR3 has 13 residues. The CDR3 DNA is TGTGCCAGTAGTCAACACCGTCTCACTGAAGCTTTCTTT. Its protein product is CASSQHRLTEAFF.

The rearrangement uses TRBV21-1 and TRBJ2-7; TRBD1, the table's D call, lacks a check against the DNA. TRBV21-1 is given as a pseudogene. This CDR3 has 15 residues. The CDR3: CASTSPGTDSYEQYF. The DNA for the CDR3 is TGTGCCAGCACTTCACCCGGGACAGATTCCTACGAGCAGTACTTC.

The chain recombines TRBV9 with TRBJ2-1; the D gene is possibly TRBD2 (5 bases). The CDR3 runs 13 residues. V lost 0 bases to trimming and J lost 7 bases, with 8 bases between them. Germline lookup yields CDR1 SGDLS and CDR2 YYNGEE. The CDR3 protein is CASSVGVANEQFF. The CDR3 nucleotides read TGTGCCAGCAGCGTAGGGGTAGCGAATGAGCAGTTCTTC.

The chain uses TRBV4-1 and TRBJ2-2; possible D gene TRBD1, 5 bases. The CDR3 contains 18 residues. Germline V gene lookup returns CDR1 MGHRA and CDR2 YSYEKL. Between the trimmed V and J ends, which lost 1 base and 2 bases, there was a span of 17 bases. DNA of the CDR3: TGCGCCAGCAGCCAAGTGGACATGGGATTCTCAAACACCGGGGAGCTGTTTTTT. Its protein product is CASSQVDMGFSNTGELFF.

The V gene is TRBV10-2, the J gene TRBJ1-1; no definite D call. Germline loops: CDR1 WSHSY, CDR2 SAAADI. V shed 3 bases and J shed 0 bases, with 5 bases lying between them. The CDR3 has 13 amino acids. The CDR3 DNA reads as TGCGCCAGCAGTGATTCCGTGAACACTGAAGCTTTCTTT. It translates to CASSDSVNTEAFF.

The rearrangement links TRBV7-6 to TRBJ2-2; 9 bases fit TRBD1. CDR1 is SGHVS and CDR2 is FNYEAQ in the germline V gene. The CDR3 consists of 20 residues. The V gene end was trimmed by 3 bases and the J gene end by 6 bases; junction bases not matched to a gene: 20. CDR3 amino acids: CASSFKAGTGTSSGAGELFF. The DNA for the CDR3 is TGTGCCAGCAGCTTTAAAGCGGGGACAGGGACCTCCTCGGGCGCCGGGGAGCTGTTTTTT. Complete variable domain (other parts from reference TRBV7-6 and TRBJ2-2): GAGVSQSPRYKVTKRGQDVALRCDPISGHVSLYWYRQALGQGPEFLTYFNYEAQQDKSGLPNDRFSAERPEGSISTLTIQRTEQRDSAMYRCASSFKAGTGTSSGAGELFFGEGSRLTVL.

The chain's CDR3 is CAISGDRGGQPQHF. CDR3 DNA sequence: TGTGCCATCAGTGGGGACAGGGGAGGTCAGCCCCAGCATTTT. This sequence joins TRBV10-3 and TRBJ1-5; 10 nucleotides agree with TRBD1. CDR3 length: 14 residues. V was pared by 4 bases and J by 6 bases, with 3 bases of the junction left unmatched. Per the germline V gene, CDR1 is ENHRY and CDR2 is SYGVKD.

This rearrangement joins TRBV5-6 to TRBJ2-7, with 11 bases matching TRBD2. CDR1 SGHDT and CDR2 YYEEEE come from the germline V gene. With 1 base clipped from V and 0 bases from J, the junction kept 12 bases outside the gene matches. The CDR3 is made up of 19 amino acids. CDR3: CASSLNSGTSGTSSYEQYF. In DNA form, the CDR3 reads TGTGCCAGCAGCTTGAATTCCGGGACTAGCGGAACCAGCTCCTACGAGCAGTACTTC.

This chain links TRBV11-2 with TRBJ2-5; TRBD2 is a possible D gene (6 bases). Germline CDR1 SGHAT, CDR2 FQNNGV. There are 11 residues in the CDR3. V was clipped by 0 bases and J by 13 bases, with 9 bases between them. CDR3 region: CASSLDGTRYF. As DNA, the CDR3 is TGTGCCAGCAGCTTAGATGGGACTCGGTACTTC. Supplemented by reference TRBV11-2 and TRBJ2-5, the full variable domain reads EAGVAQSPRYKIIEKRQSVAFWCNPISGHATLYWYQQILGQGPKLLIQFQNNGVVDDSQLPKDRFSAERLKGVDSTLKIQPAKLEDSAVYLCASSLDGTRYFGPGTRLLVL.

J is TRBJ1-1 and V is TRBV6-5; 7 bases align to TRBD1. The CDR3 runs 16 residues. Germline assignment: CDR1 MNHEY and CDR2 SVGAGI. V trimming: 0 bases; J trimming: 7 bases; junction bases outside the gene matches: 11. In DNA form, the CDR3 reads TGTGCCAGCAGTTACTCACGAAATCGTAGACAGGGTGAAGCTTTCTTT. This translates into CASSYSRNRRQGEAFF.

The chain links TRBV2 to TRBJ2-7, with D maybe TRBD1 (5 bases). The CDR3 consists of 12 residues. V lost 4 bases and J 2 bases, leaving 6 bases between the germline ends. Germline V gene data show CDR1 as SNHLY and CDR2 as FYNNEI. Here the CDR3 reads CASSVGAYEQYF. In nucleotides, the CDR3 is TGTGCCAGCAGTGTAGGGGCCTACGAGCAGTACTTC.